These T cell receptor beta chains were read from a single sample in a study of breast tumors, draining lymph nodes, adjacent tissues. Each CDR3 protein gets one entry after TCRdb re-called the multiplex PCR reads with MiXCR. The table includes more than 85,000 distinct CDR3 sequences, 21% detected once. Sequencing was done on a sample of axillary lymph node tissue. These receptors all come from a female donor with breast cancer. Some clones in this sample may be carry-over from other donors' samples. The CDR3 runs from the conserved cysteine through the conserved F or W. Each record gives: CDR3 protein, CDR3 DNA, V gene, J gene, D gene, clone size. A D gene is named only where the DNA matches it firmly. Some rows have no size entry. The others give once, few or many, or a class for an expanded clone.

CASSLVGVDTQYF	TGTGCCAGCAGTTTAGTGGGAGTGGATACGCAGTATTTT	TRBV27	TRBJ2-3	-	many
CANWAGRGETQYF	TGCGCCAACTGGGCGGGACGCGGGGAGACCCAGTACTTC	TRBV10-1	TRBJ2-5	-	many
CASSLRRGTEAFF	TGTGCCAGCAGCTTACGCAGGGGCACTGAAGCTTTCTTT	TRBV2	TRBJ1-1	-	-
CASSLMGGNTEAFF	TGTGCCAGCAGCTTAATGGGTGGGAACACTGAAGCTTTCTTT	TRBV7-6	TRBJ1-1	-	-
CATSDLHETQYF	TGTGCCACCAGTGATTTGCATGAGACCCAGTACTTC	TRBV24-1	TRBJ2-5	-	many
CASSPRQPAYEQYF	TGTGCCAGCTCACCTCGACAGCCTGCCTACGAGCAGTACTTC	TRBV18	TRBJ2-7	-	few
CASSEWGGVSEAFF	TGTGCCAGCAGTGAATGGGGAGGGGTCTCTGAAGCTTTCTTT	TRBV25-1	TRBJ1-1	-	-
CASSRDSPFF	TGTGCCAGCTCAAGGGACAGCCCGTTCTTC	TRBV6-6	TRBJ2-1	TRBD1	many
CASSFSGQNSRELFF	TGTGCCAGCAGCTTCTCCGGACAGAATTCGCGGGAGCTGTTTTTT	TRBV9	TRBJ2-2	-	few
CASSLEEAIYGYTF	TGCGCCAGCAGCCTAGAGGAGGCTATCTATGGCTACACCTTC	TRBV5-1	TRBJ1-2	-	-
CASSQAAATYNEQFF	TGTGCCAGCAGCCAAGCCGCAGCGACCTACAATGAGCAGTTCTTC	TRBV6-6	TRBJ2-1	-	many
CASSQVVGGDVTDYGYTF	TGTGCCAGCAGCCAAGTTGTAGGGGGCGACGTAACGGACTATGGCTACACCTTC	TRBV4-2	TRBJ1-2	TRBD1	many
CASSSGGQSTGGNTIYF	TGTGCCAGCAGCTCCGGGGGGCAGAGCACCGGAGGAAACACCATATATTTT	TRBV7-6	TRBJ1-3	-	-
CASSLRFGGAKNSPLHF	TGTGCCAGCAGTTTACGCTTTGGAGGGGCGAAGAATTCACCCCTCCACTTT	TRBV28	TRBJ1-6	-	few
CASRPDISTDTQYF	TGTGCCAGCAGACCCGACATTAGCACAGATACGCAGTATTTT	TRBV7-9	TRBJ2-3	-	many
CASSSGQLFYNSPLHF	TGTGCCAGCAGTAGCGGGCAGCTATTCTATAATTCACCCCTCCACTTT	TRBV12-3/TRBV12-4	TRBJ1-6	-	many
CASSPAGIGYEQYF	TGTGCCAGCAGCCCGGCCGGGATAGGGTACGAGCAGTACTTC	TRBV9	TRBJ2-7	-	once
CASSSSSVSYNEQFF	TGTGCCAGCAGCTCTTCCTCCGTGTCCTACAATGAGCAGTTCTTC	TRBV7-9	TRBJ2-1	-	many
CASSETWGSGANVLTF	TGTGCCAGCAGCGAGACGTGGGGCTCTGGGGCCAACGTCCTGACTTTC	TRBV7-9	TRBJ2-6	-	few
CASRHAQGTGYTF	TGTGCCAGCAGACACGCCCAGGGGACGGGCTACACCTTC	TRBV12-3/TRBV12-4	TRBJ1-2	-	many
CSVRGGVNSYNEQFF	TGCAGTGTACGGGGGGGCGTAAATTCCTACAATGAGCAGTTCTTC	TRBV20-1	TRBJ2-1	TRBD2	many
CASRQPGPSVAPQHF	TGTGCCAGCAGACAACCGGGACCATCGGTGGCGCCCCAGCATTTT	TRBV28	TRBJ1-5	-	few
CASSLGGGQRELFF	TGTGCCAGCAGCTTAGGAGGAGGGCAGAGGGAGCTGTTTTTT	TRBV7-3	TRBJ2-2	-	few
CVSSQDRTSAYEQYF	TGCGTCAGCAGCCAAGATCGGACTAGCGCCTACGAGCAGTACTTC	TRBV4-1	TRBJ2-7	TRBD2	many
CASSDWGTANTGELFF	TGTGCCAGCAGTGATTGGGGGACGGCGAACACCGGGGAGCTGTTTTTT	TRBV6-4	TRBJ2-2	-	many
CASSNAGANYGYTF	TGTGCCAGCAGTAACGCAGGGGCTAACTATGGCTACACCTTC	TRBV6-5	TRBJ1-2	-	many
CSAEGEWEETQYF	TGCAGTGCCGAAGGAGAGTGGGAGGAGACCCAGTACTTC	TRBV20-1	TRBJ2-5	-	many
CASSSTEGDYGYTF	TGTGCCAGTAGTAGTACAGAAGGGGACTATGGCTACACCTTC	TRBV19	TRBJ1-2	-	many
CASSPLSNVRYTF	TGCGCCAGCAGCCCTCTTAGTAACGTACGCTACACCTTC	TRBV4-1	TRBJ1-2	-	many
CASSQEGRNYEQYF	TGTGCCAGCAGCCAAGAGGGGCGGAACTACGAGCAGTACTTC	TRBV4-2	TRBJ2-7	-	many
CASSYLRERSYEQYF	TGCGCCAGCAGCTACCTCCGGGAAAGGTCCTACGAGCAGTACTTC	TRBV5-1	TRBJ2-7	-	-
CASSPRQGSQPQHF	TGTGCCAGCAGCCCCCGACAGGGGTCTCAGCCCCAGCATTTT	TRBV7-6	TRBJ1-5	TRBD1	-
CASSYGTARPSYEQYF	TGTGCCAGCAGTTACGGTACCGCACGACCCTCCTACGAGCAGTACTTC	TRBV6-2/TRBV6-3	TRBJ2-7	-	many
CASSRLAGVAGELFF	TGTGCCAGCAGCCGACTAGCGGGGGTGGCCGGGGAGCTGTTTTTT	TRBV6-2/TRBV6-3	TRBJ2-2	TRBD2	many
CSARGGQRGVSETQYF	TGCAGTGCTAGAGGAGGGCAGCGGGGGGTTTCAGAGACCCAGTACTTC	TRBV20-1	TRBJ2-5	TRBD2	medium-sized
CASSPRGSGEGSFYGYTF	TGTGCCAGTAGTCCCCGCGGGTCGGGGGAGGGAAGTTTCTATGGCTACACCTTC	TRBV19	TRBJ1-2	-	many
CASRFRLEGGYTF	TGCGCCAGCAGGTTCCGCCTGGAGGGTGGCTACACCTTC	TRBV5-1	TRBJ1-2	-	many
CASSLGSDRQYQETQYF	TGTGCCAGCAGCTTAGGTTCAGACCGACAGTACCAAGAGACCCAGTACTTC	TRBV7-9	TRBJ2-5	-	many
CASRTHIQETQYF	TGCGCCAGCAGGACCCATATCCAAGAGACCCAGTACTTC	TRBV5-1	TRBJ2-5	-	many
CSVEDRGLLSLYTF	TGCAGCGTTGAAGACAGGGGGCTGCTGAGTCTCTACACCTTC	TRBV29-1	TRBJ1-2	TRBD1	many
CASSWDRDYGYTF	TGTGCCAGCAGTTGGGACAGGGACTATGGCTACACCTTC	TRBV12-3/TRBV12-4	TRBJ1-2	TRBD1	-
CASRTYSGNTIYF	TGTGCCAGCAGGACCTACTCTGGAAACACCATATATTTT	TRBV27	TRBJ1-3	-	many
CTSSDSGTNTGELFF	TGTACCAGCTCCGATAGCGGGACTAACACCGGGGAGCTGTTTTTT	TRBV19	TRBJ2-2	TRBD2	-
CASSILQNTGELFF	TGTGCCAGTAGTATACTACAGAACACCGGGGAGCTGTTTTTT	TRBV19	TRBJ2-2	-	many
CASSLGGTVSYEQYF	TGTGCCAGCAGCTTAGGTGGGACAGTCTCCTACGAGCAGTACTTC	TRBV13	TRBJ2-7	TRBD1	many
CASSEDIYEQYF	TGCGCCAGCAGCGAGGACATCTACGAGCAGTACTTC	TRBV5-1	TRBJ2-7	-	many
CASSLVEGPGGYTF	TGTGCCAGCAGCTTAGTCGAGGGGCCGGGAGGCTACACCTTC	TRBV7-9	TRBJ1-2	-	many